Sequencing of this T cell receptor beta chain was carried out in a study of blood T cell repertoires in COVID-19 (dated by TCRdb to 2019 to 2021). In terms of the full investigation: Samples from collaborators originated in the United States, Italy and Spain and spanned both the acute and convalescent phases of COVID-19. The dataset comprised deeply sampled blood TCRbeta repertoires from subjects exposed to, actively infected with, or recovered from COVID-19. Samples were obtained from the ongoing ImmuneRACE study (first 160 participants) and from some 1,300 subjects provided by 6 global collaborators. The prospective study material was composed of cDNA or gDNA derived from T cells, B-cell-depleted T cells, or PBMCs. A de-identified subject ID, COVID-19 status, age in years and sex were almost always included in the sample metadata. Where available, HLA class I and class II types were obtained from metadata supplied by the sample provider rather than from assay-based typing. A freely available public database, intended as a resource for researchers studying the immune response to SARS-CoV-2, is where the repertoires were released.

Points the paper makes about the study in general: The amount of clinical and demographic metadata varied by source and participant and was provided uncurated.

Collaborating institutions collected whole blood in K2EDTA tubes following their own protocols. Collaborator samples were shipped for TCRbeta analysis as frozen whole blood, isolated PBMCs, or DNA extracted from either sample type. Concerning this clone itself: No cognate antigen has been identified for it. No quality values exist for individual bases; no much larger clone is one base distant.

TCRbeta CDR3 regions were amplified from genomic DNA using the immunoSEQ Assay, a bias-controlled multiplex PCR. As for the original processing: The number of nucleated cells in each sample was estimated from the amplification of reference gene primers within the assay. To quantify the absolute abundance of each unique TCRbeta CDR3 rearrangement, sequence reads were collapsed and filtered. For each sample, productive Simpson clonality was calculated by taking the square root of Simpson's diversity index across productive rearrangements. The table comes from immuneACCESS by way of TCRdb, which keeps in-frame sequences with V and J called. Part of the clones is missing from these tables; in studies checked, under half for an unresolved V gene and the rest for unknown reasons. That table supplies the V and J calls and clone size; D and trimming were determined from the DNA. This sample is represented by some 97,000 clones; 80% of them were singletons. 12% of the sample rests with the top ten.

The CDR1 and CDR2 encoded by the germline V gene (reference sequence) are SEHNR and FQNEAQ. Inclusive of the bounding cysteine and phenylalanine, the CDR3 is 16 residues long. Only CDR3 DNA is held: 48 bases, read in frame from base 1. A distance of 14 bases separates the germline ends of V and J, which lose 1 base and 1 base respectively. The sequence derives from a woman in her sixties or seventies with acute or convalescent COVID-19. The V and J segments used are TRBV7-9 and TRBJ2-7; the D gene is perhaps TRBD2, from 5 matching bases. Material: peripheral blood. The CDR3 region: CASSLEEATPSYEQYF. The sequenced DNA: TGTGCCAGCAGCTTAGAGGAGGCTACCCCATCCTACGAGCAGTACTTC.